This TCR beta chain emerged from a study of CD8+CD57+ T cells in acquired aplastic anemia (dated by TCRdb to the late 2010s). About the study as a whole: A mean of approximately 3 ug of DNA, ranging from roughly 0.2 to 30 ug, was extracted from sorted CD4+ and CD8+ cells. CD8+CD57+ expansion was defined as a frequency above the mean frequency observed in healthy subjects. Summary of the overall study and its limitations: Around 30 CD8+ CDR3 sequences were shared between patients and controls but appeared highly expressed in patients and within their immunodominant clones. Patients and healthy controls showed no significant difference in CD8+ Simpson's diversity (P=0.060).

Genomic DNA served as template for TCR beta VDJ combination and CDR3 sequence profiling. An Illumina HiSeq 2000 was used for TCR repertoire sequencing. On the authors' methods: TRBV/TRBJ rearrangement plots, CDR3 size and DJ length profiles, and Simpson's diversity index were used to evaluate the repertoires. The most abundant DNA sequence in the deep sequencing data was taken as the immunodominant clone. CDR3 amino acid sequences were screened for sharing across subjects and compared with published repertoires and the VDJdb database. TCRdb reprocessing: public reads trimmed at Q25 with fastp, clones called with MiXCR, in-frame beta chains kept. Each CDR3 protein appears once, grouped with its most common genes and DNA. The V and J calls follow TCRdb's processing rather than the paper's. Recorded for this sample are about 160,000 distinct CDR3 sequences; over 55% of them occurred a single time. Around 45% of the sample belongs to the ten largest clones.

Worth noting for this clonotype: The target of this receptor is not known. At one of its ends the junction is not consistent with the germline gene, which may arise from a read error.

Expansion of CD8+CD57+ cells had been shown by flow cytometry in the patients chosen for sequencing. Every patient had severe acquired aplastic anemia, diagnosed using the International Study of Aplastic Anemia and Agranulocytosis and Camitta criteria. Patients had received no therapy at the time of blood sampling. TCR repertoires of sorted CD4+ and CD8+ blood T cells from severe aplastic anemia patients and healthy subjects were deep-sequenced in the study. In the USA, patient enrollment took place under clinicaltrials.gov protocols 00001620, 01623167, 00001397, 00071045, 00081523 and 00961064. Ficoll-Paque density gradient centrifugation was used to isolate peripheral blood mononuclear cells. CD4+ and CD8+ T cells were sorted by FACS or magnetic beads before DNA extraction. Sequencing used sorted CD4+, CD8+, or CD8+CD57+ T cells (not recorded which) from PBMCs. This TCR derives from a human donor with aplastic anemia.

The CDR3 reads CASSSTGGLLF. The nucleotide sequence reads as follows: TGTGCCAGCAGTTCGACAGGGGGGCTGTTATTT. This sequence uses TRBV12-3 or TRBV12-4 and TRBJ2-2, and 9 junction bases match TRBD1. The CDR3 spans 11 residues, from the cysteine through the phenylalanine. Kept here is only the CDR3 DNA, which spans 33 bases and is read in frame from base 1.